Presented here are 11 T cell receptor beta chains from one specimen sequenced in a study of blood T cells in healthy people across ages. A second PCR of 7 to 11 cycles used a sample-barcoded 5' primer and a J-beta primer mix. TCRdb re-analysed the 5' RACE reads in MiXCR, keeping a single row per CDR3 protein. This table holds hundreds of thousands of distinct CDR3 sequences, roughly three fifths found once. Material: blood. These receptors came from a man in his forties in good health.

The chain uses TRBV6-1 and TRBJ2-7; 8 bases match TRBD1. Trimming at V came to 4 bases and at J to 6 bases, leaving 8 bases not matched to a gene. CDR1 and CDR2 (germline): MNHNS, SASEGT. This CDR3 comprises 14 residues. The chain's CDR3 is CASSVQGASSEQYF. The CDR3, as DNA: TGTGCCAGCAGTGTGCAGGGGGCGTCTAGCGAGCAGTACTTC.

The V call is TRBV2, the J call TRBJ1-5, with 10 bases matching TRBD1. The CDR3 covers 15 residues. V dropped 6 bases and J dropped 2; count of bases not matched to a gene: 4. Germline V gene sequence: CDR1 SNHLY, CDR2 FYNNEI. The CDR3 reads CASRETGGGNQPQHF. Written as DNA, the CDR3 is TGTGCCAGCAGAGAGACAGGGGGCGGCAATCAGCCCCAGCATTTT.

This sequence joins TRBV4-3 and TRBJ1-4; D unclear. Looked up from germline, CDR1 is LGHNA and CDR2 is YSLEER. The CDR3 extends over 17 amino acids. With 0 bases removed from V and 7 bases from J, the gap between germline ends came to 18 bases. CDR3 sequence: CASSQDPDGGNSEKLFF. For the CDR3, the DNA is TGCGCCAGCAGCCAAGATCCGGACGGAGGGAACTCTGAAAAACTGTTTTTT.

A few counts support this clonotype. V is TRBV5-1 and J is TRBJ1-6, with D unresolved. The CDR3 consists of 16 residues. The V end was cut by 4 bases, the J end by 0 bases, with 11 bases between. CDR1 and CDR2 (germline): SGHRS, YFSETQ. CDR3 nucleotide sequence: TGCGCCAGCAGCCGTCGTTTGAGCTCCTATAATTCACCCCTCCACTTT. Translated, it gives CASSRRLSSYNSPLHF.

This sequence joins TRBV11-2 and TRBJ2-3, with TRBD1 matching 11 bases. Germline trimming cut 5 bases from V and 5 bases from J; bases unmatched to any gene: 6. The CDR3 runs 15 residues. Looked up from germline, CDR1 is SGHAT and CDR2 is FQNNGV. CDR3 bases: TGTGCCAGCAGCCCGATGGGGACAGGGGGAGATACGCAGTATTTT. This encodes CASSPMGTGGDTQYF.

The J gene is TRBJ2-7, the V gene TRBV7-2; 9 bases are shared with TRBD2. The length of the CDR3 is 15 residues. Germline CDR1 SGHTA, CDR2 FQGNSA. V lost 3 bases and J lost 12; bases outside the gene matches: 15. CDR3 protein: CASSLASGAKNIRYF. The CDR3 DNA is TGTGCCAGCAGCTTGGCTAGCGGGGCCAAAAACATTCGGTACTTC.

This clonotype has just a few counts. The chain combines TRBV20-1 with TRBJ2-7; 14 bases are shared with TRBD2. The germline gives CDR1 DFQATT, CDR2 SNEGSKA (reference sequence). The CDR3 loop spans 18 amino acids. Trimming took 1 base from V and 5 from J; bases not matched to a gene: 13. The CDR3 region has the DNA TGCAGTGCTAGAGTTGGAGGGACTAGCGGGAGATTCAGCCACGAGCAGTACTTC. Its translation: CSARVGGTSGRFSHEQYF.

The V call is TRBV12-3 or TRBV12-4, the J call TRBJ1-2; 12 bases are a match to TRBD1. J gave up 8 bases and V 1 base, and 8 bases lay outside the gene matches. The CDR3 has 16 amino acids. The CDR3 DNA follows: TGTGCCAGCAGTTTAGGGGACAGGGGGCGCCGGGAGGGCTACACCTTC. It encodes CASSLGDRGRREGYTF.

This clonotype came up a few times. The genes are TRBV5-4 and TRBJ2-4; D might be TRBD1 (6 bases). V lost 3 bases, J lost 7 bases, and 11 bases lay in between. This CDR3 region has 13 residues. Germline CDR1 SGHNT, CDR2 YYREEE (reference sequence). CDR3 in amino acids: CASSSAQGNIQYF. For the CDR3, the DNA is TGTGCCAGCAGCTCAGCGCAGGGGAACATTCAGTACTTC. Using reference TRBV5-4 and TRBJ2-4 for the parts outside the CDR3, the full variable domain is ETGVTQSPTHLIKTRGQQVTLRCSSQSGHNTVSWYQQALGQGPQFIFQYYREEENGRGNFPPRFSGLQFPNYSSELNVNALELDDSALYLCASSSAQGNIQYFGAGTRLSVL.

V is TRBV5-6 and J is TRBJ2-7; the D gene is possibly TRBD1 (6 bases). Trimming took off 4 bases at V and 0 bases at J, with 17 bases between the two ends. CDR3 size: 16 residues. Germline loops: CDR1 SGHDT, CDR2 YYEEEE. The CDR3 is CASSPLSQGYSYEQYF. DNA for the CDR3: TGTGCCAGCAGCCCCCTCAGTCAGGGGTACTCCTACGAGCAGTACTTC. Using reference TRBV5-6 and TRBJ2-7 for the parts outside the CDR3, the full variable domain is DAGVTQSPTHLIKTRGQQVTLRCSPKSGHDTVSWYQQALGQGPQFIFQYYEEEERQRGNFPDRFSGHQFPNYSSELNVNALLLGDSALYLCASSPLSQGYSYEQYFGPGTRLTVT.

V is TRBV4-2 and J is TRBJ2-7; D remains unclear. V was cut by 0 bases and J by 3 bases, with 9 bases left in between. CDR3 length: 14 residues. Germline V gene sequence: CDR1 LGHNA, CDR2 YNFKEQ. The CDR3 DNA is TGTGCCAGCAGCCAAGAATCCACGTTCTACGAGCAGTACTTC. Protein product: CASSQESTFYEQYF.